This entry lists 6 T cell receptor beta chains sequenced from one sample in a study of cytomegalovirus exposure and HLA in healthy donors. Method: immunoSEQ multiplex PCR; TCRdb's copy keeps in-frame clones and lacks some. The table lists about 72,000 clones, around 95% of them singletons. The sample consisted of PBMCs. The receptors were gathered from a woman younger than 35 in good health and CMV-seronegative.

V and J are TRBV28 and TRBJ1-4; D possibly corresponds to TRBD1 (5 bases). The CDR3 contains 17 residues. With 2 bases removed from V and 4 bases from J, the gap between germline ends came to 17 bases. Germline CDR1 and CDR2: MDHEN and SYDVKM. CDR3 nucleotides: TGTGCCAGCAGTTTAAGGGGATTCCTACAGGTTAATGAAAAACTGTTTTTT. This sequence encodes CASSLRGFLQVNEKLFF.

V usage is TRBV6-5 and J usage is TRBJ1-2, with D perhaps TRBD1 (6 bases). The CDR3 loop spans 15 amino acids. V was pared by 0 bases and J by 4 bases, with 12 bases between. Germline values: CDR1 MNHEY, CDR2 SVGAGI. The CDR3 reads CASSYSSRGAYGYTF. In nucleotides, the CDR3 is TGTGCCAGCAGTTACTCGAGCAGGGGCGCCTATGGCTACACCTTC.

In its sample, this clone was seen once. The chain employs TRBV19 and TRBJ1-2, with a possible D match to TRBD1 (5 bases). The CDR3 runs to 16 residues. The germline V gene has CDR1 LNHDA and CDR2 SQIVND (reference sequence). The germline V and J ends were trimmed by 2 bases and 0 bases, with 13 bases remaining between them. The CDR3 bases are TGTGCCAGTAGTATAATTGGACACCTACCTAACTATGGCTACACCTTC. Its translation is CASSIIGHLPNYGYTF.

The CDR3 reads CASSQGQGANYGYTF. CDR3 coding DNA: TGTGCCAGTAGTCAAGGACAGGGAGCCAACTATGGCTACACCTTC. This chain uses TRBV19 with TRBJ1-2; 8 bases agree with TRBD1. This CDR3 is built from 15 residues. Germline CDR1 is LNHDA and CDR2 is SQIVND (reference sequence). The junction had 7 bases not matched to a gene; V was cut back by 5 bases and J by 2 bases.

V and J are TRBV5-4 and TRBJ1-3, with D perhaps matching TRBD1 (5 bases). Germline CDR1 and CDR2: SGHNT and YYREEE (reference sequence). CDR3 length: 14 residues. V dropped 4 bases and J dropped 4 bases, with 12 bases sitting between them. The CDR3 reads CASSPRDSGNTIYF. CDR3 nucleotides: TGTGCCAGCAGCCCGCGTGACAGCGGAAACACCATATATTTT.

This chain links TRBV19 with TRBJ1-1; TRBD1 is a possible D gene (6 bases). Trimming took off 6 bases at V and 4 bases at J, with 15 bases between the two ends. The CDR3 consists of 14 residues. Looked up from germline, CDR1 is LNHDA and CDR2 is SQIVND (reference sequence). DNA for the CDR3: TGTGCCAGTAGCCCGGTTTGGGGGCCCACTGAAGCTTTCTTT. This sequence encodes CASSPVWGPTEAFF.